Following are 24 T cell receptor beta chains from one sample sequenced in a study of blood T cell repertoires in COVID-19. Profiling relied on immunoSEQ multiplex PCR, and the TCRdb table lists in-frame clones only, not all of them. The sample carries a few hundred thousand clones, more than 75% recorded once. The sequenced material came from peripheral blood. The source of these receptors is a human donor in a cohort sampled during active COVID-19.

This chain uses TRBV5-1 with TRBJ2-1; the match to TRBD2 covers 10 bases. The CDR3 is 14 residues long. CDR1 is SGHRS, CDR2 YFSETQ, per germline. Unmatched junction bases numbered 4, after V lost 4 bases and J lost 6 bases. CDR3 nucleotide sequence: TGCGCCAGCAGCCGACTAGCGGGTGGCAATGAGCAGTTCTTC. Encoded protein: CASSRLAGGNEQFF.

CDR3 residues: CASSHPSSETGGNTEAFF. In DNA form, the CDR3 reads TGCGCCAGCAGCCACCCCTCTTCGGAAACAGGGGGGAACACTGAAGCTTTCTTT. The V and J genes are TRBV4-1 and TRBJ1-1; 8 nucleotides agree with TRBD1. Germline V gene data show CDR1 as MGHRA and CDR2 as YSYEKL. V lost 3 bases, J lost 1 base, and 13 bases stayed unmatched. The length of the CDR3 is 18 residues.

The genes are TRBV11-3 and TRBJ2-1, with TRBD2 identical over 9 bases. The CDR3 is made up of 15 amino acids. Germline-derived CDR1 and CDR2 are SGHNT and YENEEA. V trimming: 5 bases; J trimming: 5 bases; junction bases outside the gene matches: 7. The CDR3 nucleotides read TGTGCCAGCAGCCCCGAGCCTAGCGGGAACAATGAGCAGTTCTTC. It translates to CASSPEPSGNNEQFF.

This chain uses TRBV5-6 with TRBJ1-5; D is possibly TRBD1 (5 bases). Germline assignment: CDR1 SGHDT and CDR2 YYEEEE. The CDR3 is 15 amino acids. V was shortened by 6 bases and J by 5 bases, with 18 bases between the two germline ends. The DNA of the CDR3 is TGTGCCAGCACCCGGGGGGAGGTCTGGGATCAGCCCCAGCATTTT. Its translation is CASTRGEVWDQPQHF.

The genes are TRBV2 and TRBJ2-5; 8 bases map to TRBD1. This CDR3 has 14 amino acids. Trimming removed 2 bases from V and 5 bases from J; junction bases left unmatched: 4. Germline CDR1 and CDR2: SNHLY and FYNNEI. In DNA, the CDR3 is TGTGCCAGCAGTGAAACAGGGGGAATCGAGACCCAGTACTTC. It codes for CASSETGGIETQYF.

This clone was seen a handful of times. The genes are TRBV2 and TRBJ2-1, with TRBD2 matching 7 bases. The CDR3 spans 12 residues. V was clipped by 6 bases and J by 15 bases; unmatched bases: 11. Germline CDR1 is SNHLY and CDR2 is FYNNEI. The CDR3 DNA follows: TGTGCCAGCAGCCCTTTGAGGAGGGAGGGGTTCTTC. Translating gives CASSPLRREGFF.

V is TRBV5-4 and J is TRBJ2-3; D gene uncertain. Between the trimmed V and J ends, which lost 1 base and 0 bases, there was a span of 15 bases. Germline V gives CDR1 SGHNT, CDR2 YYREEE (reference sequence). This CDR3 region has 17 residues. CDR3 bases: TGTGCCAGCAGCTTGTTTAATCGGCGGCCTAGCACAGATACGCAGTATTTT. This codes for CASSLFNRRPSTDTQYF.

The V call is TRBV7-2, the J call TRBJ1-4; D unresolved. The CDR3 runs to 15 residues. V dropped 1 base and J dropped 0 bases, with 6 bases sitting between them. Per germline, CDR1 SGHTA and CDR2 FQGNSA. The CDR3: CASSLGTATNEKLFF. The CDR3 DNA sequence: TGTGCCAGCAGCTTAGGCACGGCAACTAATGAAAAACTGTTTTTT.

The CDR3 protein is CASSLEGGPGYNEQFF. The CDR3 nucleotides are TGCGCCAGCAGCTTGGAGGGAGGGCCGGGTTACAATGAGCAGTTCTTC. The rearrangement links TRBV5-1 to TRBJ2-1, with 7 nucleotides matching TRBD2. J gave up 4 bases and V 0 bases, and 7 bases lay outside the gene matches. The CDR3 runs 16 residues. Germline assignment: CDR1 SGHRS and CDR2 YFSETQ.

The chain employs TRBV9 and TRBJ2-5; maybe TRBD1 (5 bases). The germline V gene encodes CDR1 SGDLS and CDR2 YYNGEE. This CDR3 is built from 12 residues. Trimming shortened V by 1 base and J by 5 bases, and 6 bases separated the two germline ends. The CDR3: CASSVRGETQYF. The CDR3 nucleotides are TGTGCCAGCAGCGTAAGGGGTGAGACCCAGTACTTC.

This clone came up a few times. The chain combines TRBV7-9 with TRBJ1-6; 9 bases are a match to TRBD1. Germline CDR1 is SEHNR and CDR2 is FQNEAQ (reference sequence). The CDR3 length is 18 residues. V dropped 5 bases and J dropped 4; count of bases not matched to a gene: 12. CDR3 DNA: TGTGCCAGCAGCCCACTAAAGGGGACAGGGAAATATAATTCACCCCTCCACTTT. It yields the protein CASSPLKGTGKYNSPLHF.

The chain carries TRBV19 and TRBJ2-6; 9 bases align to TRBD1. CDR1 and CDR2 (germline): LNHDA, SQIVND (reference sequence). With 9 bases clipped from V and 1 base from J, the junction kept 7 bases outside the gene matches. The CDR3 runs to 16 residues. This CDR3 reads CASYDRGGSGANVLTF. DNA of the CDR3: TGTGCCAGCTATGACAGGGGGGGATCTGGGGCCAACGTCCTGACTTTC. Full variable domain (rest looked up from reference TRBV19 and TRBJ2-6): DGGITQSPKYLFRKEGQNVTLSCEQNLNHDAMYWYRQDPGQGLRLIYYSQIVNDFQKGDIAEGYSVSREKKESFPLTVTSAQKNPTAFYLCASYDRGGSGANVLTFGAGSRLTVL.

The CDR3 region has the DNA TGTGCCACCAGCAGAGAAACTGGGGGCAACTATGGCTACACCTTC. This translates into CATSRETGGNYGYTF. This chain uses TRBV15 with TRBJ1-2; tentative D call: TRBD1 (6 bases). The V end was cut by 0 bases, the J end by 2 bases, with 10 bases between. The germline CDR1 and CDR2 sequences are LNHNV and YYDKDF (reference sequence). There are 15 residues in the CDR3.

The CDR3 sequence: CASSPENPEQFF. The CDR3 DNA reads as TGCGCCAGCAGCCCCGAGAACCCTGAGCAGTTCTTC. The chain links TRBV5-1 to TRBJ2-1, with no clear D. The CDR3 sequence is 12 residues long. V lost 4 bases to trimming and J lost 9 bases, with 11 bases between them. CDR1 and CDR2 from the germline V gene are SGHRS and YFSETQ.

This clone appeared many times. The gene calls are TRBV13 and TRBJ2-1, with 8 bases lining up with TRBD1. The V and J ends lost 5 bases and 9 bases, in that order; junction bases with no gene match: 21. The V gene's germline CDR1 is PRHDT and CDR2 FYEKMQ (reference sequence). This CDR3 has 18 residues. The CDR3 nucleotides are TGTGCCAGCAGCGGCCCGTCGCAGGGGGCGCAAGGTTTCGGTGAGCAGTTCTTC. Encoded protein: CASSGPSQGAQGFGEQFF.

The chain joins TRBV2 to TRBJ2-3; a weak D match, TRBD1 (5 bases). Germline V gives CDR1 SNHLY, CDR2 FYNNEI. The V and J ends lost 8 bases and 5 bases respectively, with 14 bases between them. The CDR3 covers 13 residues. CDR3 in amino acids: CASGAFQVDTQYF. CDR3 DNA sequence: TGTGCCAGCGGGGCCTTCCAGGTAGATACGCAGTATTTT.

V gene TRBV2 combines with J gene TRBJ1-1, with 7 bases that match TRBD1. V shed 1 base, J shed 8 bases, and the junction held 10 bases outside the gene matches. This CDR3 is 15 amino acids long. Germline CDR1 SNHLY, CDR2 FYNNEI. DNA of the CDR3: TGTGCCAGCAGTGAAGGAGTACGGGACAGAGCAGAAGCTTTCTTT. Amino acid sequence: CASSEGVRDRAEAFF.

The chain has TRBV20-1 and TRBJ2-4; 9 positions match TRBD1. V shed 3 bases and J 6 bases; nucleotides not matched to a gene: 3. Germline V gives CDR1 DFQATT, CDR2 SNEGSKA (reference sequence). This CDR3 is 13 amino acids long. CDR3 bases: TGCAGTGCTAGTGGGACAGGGAGAAACATTCAGTACTTC. Amino acids: CSASGTGRNIQYF.

The chain combines TRBV6-5 with TRBJ2-7, with a tentative D call TRBD1 (5 bases). This CDR3 contains 13 residues. Trimming cost V 8 bases and J 0 bases, with 11 bases left between them. The V gene's germline CDR1 is MNHEY and CDR2 SVGAGI. The CDR3 spells CASRRGHSYEQYF. DNA for the CDR3: TGTGCCAGCCGACGCGGACACTCCTACGAGCAGTACTTC.

CDR3 in DNA: TGTGCCAGCAGCTCACCGCAGGAGACAGGGGGCTGGGAGACCCAGTACTTC. Its translation: CASSSPQETGGWETQYF. The chain couples TRBV7-9 to TRBJ2-5, with 10 bases aligning to TRBD1. The J segment lost 5 bases and the V segment lost 4 bases, leaving 13 bases of the junction unmatched. The CDR3 has 17 residues. Per germline, CDR1 SEHNR and CDR2 FQNEAQ (reference sequence).

The rearrangement links TRBV6-5 to TRBJ1-2, with TRBD1 matching 8 bases. This CDR3 has 13 residues. Germline V lookup: CDR1 MNHEY, CDR2 SVGAGI. The V segment lost 0 bases and the J segment 6 bases; nucleotides outside the gene matches: 0. The CDR3 DNA is TGTGCCAGCAGTTACTCGACAGGGGATGGCTACACCTTC. Its translation: CASSYSTGDGYTF.

The chain uses TRBV12-3 or TRBV12-4 and TRBJ1-2; D is uncertain. This CDR3 spans 12 amino acids. Trimming removed 3 bases at V and 4 bases at J, with 6 bases between. CDR3 coding DNA: TGTGCCAGCAGTTTTATCGTCTATGGCTACACCTTC. Translating it yields CASSFIVYGYTF.

This chain connects TRBV4-3 to TRBJ2-1; TRBD2 matches at 10 bases. The CDR3 loop spans 16 amino acids. V trimming: 2 bases; J trimming: 2 bases; junction bases outside the gene matches: 3. Germline values: CDR1 LGHNA, CDR2 YSLEER. The CDR3 DNA sequence: TGCGCCAGCAGCCAACTAGCGGGGGCCCCCTACAATGAGCAGTTCTTC. As protein: CASSQLAGAPYNEQFF.

The chain carries TRBV30 and TRBJ2-6; TRBD1 matches 9 bases. V shed 3 bases, J shed 1 base, and the junction held 10 bases outside the gene matches. The V gene's germline CDR1 is GTSNPN and CDR2 SVGIG (reference sequence). This CDR3 region has 18 residues. CDR3 coding DNA: TGTGCCTGGAGACGCTTTCGGGACAGGGATTCTGGGGCCAACGTCCTGACTTTC. This encodes CAWRRFRDRDSGANVLTF.